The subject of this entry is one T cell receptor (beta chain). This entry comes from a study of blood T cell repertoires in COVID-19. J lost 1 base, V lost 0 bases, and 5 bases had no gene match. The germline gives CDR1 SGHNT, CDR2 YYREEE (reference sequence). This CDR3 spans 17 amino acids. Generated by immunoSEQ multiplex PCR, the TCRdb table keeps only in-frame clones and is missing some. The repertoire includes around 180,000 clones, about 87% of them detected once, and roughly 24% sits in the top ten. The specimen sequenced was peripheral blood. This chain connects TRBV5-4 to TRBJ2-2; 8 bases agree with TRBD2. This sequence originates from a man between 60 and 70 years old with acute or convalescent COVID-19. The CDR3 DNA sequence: TGTGCCAGCAGCTTGGCCCTGACTAGCGTGAACACCGGGGAGCTGTTTTTT. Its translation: CASSLALTSVNTGELFF.